The 26 T cell receptor beta chains below come from one sample, sequenced in a study of blood T cells in healthy people across ages. Primed by a sample-barcoded 5' primer and a J-beta primer mix, a second PCR proceeded for roughly 7 to 12 cycles. TCRdb re-called the 5' RACE reads through MiXCR, storing one row per CDR3 protein. The sample yields around 1,700,000 distinct CDR3 sequences, roughly 28% seen once. Sequencing input: blood. These receptors all come from a woman in her thirties in good health.

This sequence joins TRBV5-5 and TRBJ2-7; no firm D call. CDR3 length equals 14 residues. Germline V CDR1 and CDR2: SGHKS, YYEKEE (reference sequence). V was shortened by 1 base and J by 2 bases, with 10 bases between the two germline ends. The CDR3 nucleotides read TGTGCCAGCAGCTTGTTGGGAACCACCTACGAGCAGTACTTC. The encoded protein is CASSLLGTTYEQYF.

This clonotype was seen more than once but under ten times. This chain uses TRBV20-1 with TRBJ2-7; possibly TRBD1 or TRBD2 for D (6 bases each). Trimming took 1 base from V and 5 from J, leaving 18 bases between them. Germline CDR1 and CDR2: DFQATT and SNEGSKA (reference sequence). The CDR3 consists of 15 residues. This chain's CDR3 is CSARAHEGGFDEQYF. CDR3 DNA sequence: TGCAGTGCTAGAGCCCACGAAGGGGGGTTCGACGAGCAGTACTTC.

In nucleotides, the CDR3 is TGCAGCGTTGAATCAGGGACCGAGCAGTACTTC. Translating it yields CSVESGTEQYF. The chain combines TRBV29-1 with TRBJ2-7, with D perhaps given as TRBD1 or TRBD2 (5 bases each). This CDR3 comprises 11 residues. Trimming stripped 2 bases from V and 6 bases from J, with 8 bases between. Germline V gene lookup returns CDR1 SQVTM and CDR2 ANQGSEA.

The genes are TRBV10-3 and TRBJ2-4, with D maybe TRBD1 (6 bases). TRBJ2-7 matches the DNA end more closely, so the J call is doubtful. The CDR3 has 14 residues. Germline lookup yields CDR1 ENHRY and CDR2 SYGVKD. This CDR3 is CGISGRDTKYEQYF. The CDR3 DNA follows: TGTGGCATTAGTGGCCGGGACACCAAATACGAGCAGTACTTC.

This clonotype showed up just a few times. The chain uses TRBV29-1 and TRBJ2-4; tentative D call: TRBD2 (6 bases). This CDR3 contains 11 residues. Germline CDR1 reads SQVTM; CDR2 reads ANQGSEA. V was pared by 8 bases and J by 13 bases, with 18 bases between. CDR3 amino acids: CSFGLRGEQYF. The CDR3 coding sequence is TGCAGCTTCGGGCTGCGGGGAGAGCAGTACTTC.

This clonotype was observed a handful of times. This chain uses TRBV5-1 with TRBJ2-5; 12 nucleotides align to TRBD2. In germline, CDR1 is SGHRS, CDR2 YFSETQ. The CDR3 has 15 residues. V trimming: 3 bases; J trimming: 4 bases; junction bases outside the gene matches: 4. CDR3 sequence: CASSWLAGGRETQYF. In DNA, the CDR3 is TGCGCCAGCAGCTGGCTAGCGGGAGGGAGAGAGACCCAGTACTTC.

This clonotype occurred many times. In DNA, the CDR3 is TGTGCCAGCAGCTTGTTGGGCGGCTACACCTTC. Translation gives CASSLLGGYTF. This chain uses TRBV12-3 or TRBV12-4 with TRBJ1-2, with D hard to call. V was cut by 6 bases and J by 8 bases, with 10 bases left in between. CDR3 length: 11 amino acids.

This clonotype was observed a few times. The chain couples TRBV5-6 to TRBJ2-5; the D gene is possibly TRBD1 (6 bases). V was cut by 2 bases and J by 4 bases, with 15 bases left in between. This CDR3 region has 15 residues. CDR1 is SGHDT, CDR2 YYEEEE, per germline. CDR3 loop: CASSFAGAPGETQYF. CDR3 coding DNA: TGTGCCAGCAGCTTTGCAGGGGCGCCGGGAGAGACCCAGTACTTC. Full variable domain (remainder filled in from reference TRBV5-6 and TRBJ2-5): DAGVTQSPTHLIKTRGQQVTLRCSPKSGHDTVSWYQQALGQGPQFIFQYYEEEERQRGNFPDRFSGHQFPNYSSELNVNALLLGDSALYLCASSFAGAPGETQYFGPGTRLLVL.

This clonotype was detected only once. This sequence joins TRBV24-1 and TRBJ2-7, with unresolved D. The CDR3 sequence is 13 residues long. Germline values: CDR1 KGHDR, CDR2 SFDVKD. Trimming removed 0 bases from V and 4 bases from J, with 6 bases in between. The CDR3 spells CATSDLPKYEQYF. The DNA for the CDR3 is TGTGCCACCAGTGATTTGCCTAAATACGAGCAGTACTTC.

CDR3 region: CASSWGGLEETQYF. For the CDR3, the DNA is TGCGCCAGCAGCTGGGGAGGACTAGAAGAGACCCAGTACTTC. The genes are TRBV5-1 and TRBJ2-5; 7 nucleotides line up with TRBD2. The CDR3 is 14 residues long. Germline lookup yields CDR1 SGHRS and CDR2 YFSETQ. V dropped 3 bases and J dropped 3; count of bases not matched to a gene: 5.

The chain has TRBV20-1 and TRBJ1-2; TRBD1 matches at 12 bases. The J segment lost 6 bases and the V segment lost 2 bases, leaving 19 bases of the junction unmatched. The CDR3 covers 19 residues. Looked up from germline, CDR1 is DFQATT and CDR2 is SNEGSKA (reference sequence). DNA of the CDR3: TGCAGTGCTAGACCGCCCCCAGGGGCGGGACAGGGGGCGGTGGATGGCTACACCTTC. Its protein is CSARPPPGAGQGAVDGYTF.

This clonotype came up many times. Written as DNA, the CDR3 is TGTGCCATCAGTGATGGGGGGAATGAGCAGTTCTTC. Protein sequence: CAISDGGNEQFF. The chain is built from TRBV10-3 and TRBJ2-1, with D perhaps TRBD2 (6 bases). Germline-derived CDR1 and CDR2 are ENHRY and SYGVKD. V lost 3 bases and J 7 bases, leaving 7 bases between the germline ends. This CDR3 comprises 12 residues.

This clonotype appeared a few times. The rearrangement links TRBV5-1 to TRBJ2-5; the D is unclear. The DNA end is a closer match to TRBJ1-2, so the J assignment may be wrong. Germline V gene lookup returns CDR1 SGHRS and CDR2 YFSETQ. This CDR3 has 16 amino acids. CDR3 bases: TGCGCCAGCAGCTTGGGCCCCGGTAGAGCCGACTATGGCTACACCTTC. Its protein product is CASSLGPGRADYGYTF.

Worth noting for this clonotype: The junction departs from germline at one end; a sequencing error may be responsible. This chain connects TRBV7-2 to TRBJ2-7, with D tentatively TRBD1 (6 bases). In germline, CDR1 is SGHTA, CDR2 FQGNSA. This CDR3 region has 14 residues. CDR3 sequence reads: CASGLDGQNNEQYF. The CDR3 DNA reads TGTGCCAGCGGCTTAGATGGACAGAATAACGAGCAGTACTTC.

This clonotype showed up just a few times. The chain employs TRBV15 and TRBJ2-2, with TRBD1 matching over 8 bases. After removal of 0 bases from V and 3 bases from J, the junction contained 3 bases not matched to a gene. CDR1 is LNHNV and CDR2 is YYDKDF in the germline V gene (reference sequence). The CDR3 extends over 16 amino acids. The CDR3 coding sequence is TGTGCCACCAGCAGAGAGACAGGGGTCTACACCGGGGAGCTGTTTTTT. Translating gives CATSRETGVYTGELFF. Full variable domain (rest looked up from reference TRBV15 and TRBJ2-2): DAMVIQNPRYQVTQFGKPVTLSCSQTLNHNVMYWYQQKSSQAPKLLFHYYDKDFNNEADTPDNFQSRRPNTSFCFLDIRSPGLGDTAMYLCATSRETGVYTGELFFGEGSRLTVL.

V and J are TRBV10-3 and TRBJ2-3, with D tentatively TRBD1 (6 bases). This CDR3 comprises 15 residues. Germline V gene data show CDR1 as ENHRY and CDR2 as SYGVKD. V gave up 8 bases and J gave up 4 bases, with 19 bases separating them. The CDR3 DNA reads TGTGCCATCGCCCGGGACAATAGGTCGCCAGATACGCAGTATTTT. Translating it yields CAIARDNRSPDTQYF.

The chain combines TRBV10-3 with TRBJ2-1; D ambiguous. The CDR3 contains 14 residues. CDR1 is ENHRY, CDR2 SYGVKD, per germline. V lost 4 bases and J 10 bases, leaving 17 bases between the germline ends. This chain's CDR3 is CAISGGKSGIEQFF. CDR3 nucleotide sequence: TGTGCCATCAGTGGAGGAAAAAGTGGAATCGAGCAGTTCTTC.

The CDR3 DNA reads TGTGCCAGCAGTTTATTTAGCTGGAGGAAGCGGAATGAGCAGTTCTTC. This encodes CASSLFSWRKRNEQFF. V is TRBV5-6 and J is TRBJ2-1; D might be TRBD2 (5 bases). This CDR3 is built from 16 residues. V was pared by 5 bases and J by 7 bases, with 22 bases between. Germline CDR1 SGHDT, CDR2 YYEEEE.

This CDR3 is CSARDSTGSQETQYF. DNA of the CDR3: TGCAGTGCTAGAGATTCCACGGGCAGCCAAGAGACCCAGTACTTC. This chain uses TRBV20-1 with TRBJ2-5; D gene uncertain. Germline values: CDR1 DFQATT, CDR2 SNEGSKA (reference sequence). The CDR3 runs 15 residues. V lost 0 bases to trimming and J lost 1 base, with 12 bases between them.

The rearrangement links TRBV20-1 to TRBJ2-3; 7 bases are shared with TRBD1. The length of the CDR3 is 17 residues. Germline values: CDR1 DFQATT, CDR2 SNEGSKA (reference sequence). Germline trimming cut 3 bases from V and 2 bases from J; bases unmatched to any gene: 14. CDR3 protein: CSARNHRTGAYTDTQYF. CDR3 in DNA: TGCAGTGCTAGGAACCATAGGACAGGAGCCTACACAGATACGCAGTATTTT.

This clonotype was seen a few times. The CDR3 region has the DNA TGCGCCAGCAGCTATCTCGGGGGTGCGCAACAGGATACGCAGTATTTT. As protein: CASSYLGGAQQDTQYF. The chain employs TRBV5-1 and TRBJ2-3; the D gene is possibly TRBD2 (6 bases). CDR3 size: 16 residues. CDR1 is SGHRS and CDR2 is YFSETQ in the germline V gene. The V gene lost 3 bases and the J gene lost 6 bases, with 20 bases spanning the gap.

This clonotype occurred many times. The chain couples TRBV20-1 to TRBJ2-3, with 10 positions matching TRBD2. CDR3 length: 16 amino acids. Trimming removed 2 bases from V and 7 bases from J; junction bases left unmatched: 12. The germline V gene has CDR1 DFQATT and CDR2 SNEGSKA (reference sequence). Written as DNA, the CDR3 is TGCAGTGCTAGACCTCCCGGGACTAGCGTGGATAATACGCAGTATTTT. It codes for CSARPPGTSVDNTQYF.

This clonotype was seen more than once but under ten times. This chain joins TRBV20-1 and TRBJ2-1; D possibly corresponds to TRBD2 (6 bases). Germline loops: CDR1 DFQATT, CDR2 SNEGSKA (reference sequence). The CDR3 extends over 14 amino acids. Deletions cut 3 bases from V and 8 bases from J, with 17 bases between. This CDR3 reads CSASGQGGLDEQFF. CDR3 coding DNA: TGCAGTGCTAGTGGGCAGGGAGGTTTGGATGAGCAGTTCTTC.

This clonotype came up a few times. Because the CDR3's place on the DNA is in doubt, the DNA is left out and the CDR3 is given as listed by TCRdb. The chain joins TRBV2 to TRBJ1-2; TRBD1 was called by the table and not checked on the DNA. Germline CDR1 and CDR2: SNHLY and FYNNEI. The CDR3 has 12 residues if both end residues are counted. The CDR3 protein is CASSVGQGASTF.

This sequence joins TRBV5-1 and TRBJ2-5, with 8 nucleotides matching TRBD1. Unmatched junction bases numbered 3, after V lost 1 base and J lost 1 base. Germline CDR1 reads SGHRS; CDR2 reads YFSETQ. The length of the CDR3 is 15 residues. The CDR3 DNA reads as TGCGCCAGCAGCTTGACAGGGGGGTCCCAAGAGACCCAGTACTTC. Translating it yields CASSLTGGSQETQYF.

This clonotype was detected a few times. The V and J genes are TRBV7-6 and TRBJ2-3; 9 nucleotides match TRBD1. The V gene end was trimmed by 3 bases and the J gene end by 6 bases; junction bases not matched to a gene: 13. The germline V gene encodes CDR1 SGHVS and CDR2 FNYEAQ. The CDR3 is 17 amino acids. DNA of the CDR3: TGTGCCAGCAGCTTCCCTCTAGGGACAGGGCGGCGGGATACGCAGTATTTT. Protein: CASSFPLGTGRRDTQYF.